This TCR beta chain was recorded in a study of blood T cell repertoires in COVID-19. Study at large: From the United States, Italy and Spain came samples of acute and convalescent COVID-19. Sample material is recorded as cDNA or gDNA derived from T cells, B-cell-depleted T cells, or PBMCs.

In the original analysis: Researchers report that nucleated cell counts were estimated from reference gene primer amplification. The data were produced by immunoSEQ multiplex PCR, yet TCRdb's version contains in-frame clones alone and is incomplete. That table furnishes V, J and clone size, whereas the DNA furnished D and trimming. This sample has approximately 220,000 clones, with under 90% found just once. V shed 2 bases and J 9 bases; nucleotides not matched to a gene: 8. The V gene's germline CDR1 is SGHDT and CDR2 YYEEEE. CDR3 size: 14 residues. This TCR came from a woman aged 40 to 50 with active or convalescent COVID-19. J is TRBJ1-5 and V is TRBV5-6, with 7 nucleotides matching TRBD1. Input material: peripheral blood. CDR3 bases: TGTGCCAGCAGCTTATCCCAGGGGGAAGGGCCCCAGCATTTT. Protein: CASSLSQGEGPQHF.